The 8 T cell receptor beta chains in this list originate from one sample, sequenced in a study of cytomegalovirus exposure and HLA in healthy donors. Generated by immunoSEQ multiplex PCR, the TCRdb table keeps only in-frame clones and is missing some. The table lists around 240,000 clones, roughly 89% of them singletons. Sequenced sample: PBMCs. These TCRs come from a woman aged 18-29 years in good health and CMV-seronegative.

This clone was seen a single time. The rearrangement joins TRBV7-6 to TRBJ1-6, with TRBD1 matching 9 bases. V lost 4 bases, J lost 10 bases, and 11 bases stayed unmatched. CDR1 is SGHVS and CDR2 is FNYEAQ in the germline V gene. The CDR3 is 16 residues long. CDR3 coding DNA: TGTGCCAGCAGCTCGGGGACCGGGACAGGGACCTCACCCCTCCACTTT. Its protein product is CASSSGTGTGTSPLHF.

This chain connects TRBV7-2 to TRBJ1-4; 9 positions match TRBD1. This CDR3 has 14 residues. The germline gives CDR1 SGHTA, CDR2 FQGNSA. V trimming: 3 bases; J trimming: 4 bases; junction bases outside the gene matches: 0. The CDR3 DNA sequence: TGTGCCAGCAGCTTGGGACAGGGTAATGAAAAACTGTTTTTT. This encodes CASSLGQGNEKLFF.

The chain employs TRBV4-3 and TRBJ2-3; 8 nucleotides line up with TRBD2. The length of the CDR3 is 15 residues. Per germline, CDR1 LGHNA and CDR2 YSLEER. Unmatched junction bases numbered 6, after V lost 1 base and J lost 6 bases. CDR3 DNA: TGCGCCAGCAGCCAAGCGGGGGGGGGTACGGATACGCAGTATTTT. Amino acids: CASSQAGGGTDTQYF.

V is TRBV9 and J is TRBJ1-3, with 12 positions matching TRBD1. Germline CDR1 SGDLS, CDR2 YYNGEE. The CDR3 length is 18 residues. V trimming: 3 bases; J trimming: 2 bases; junction bases outside the gene matches: 9. CDR3 region: CASSEGQGARFPGNTIYF. The DNA for the CDR3 is TGTGCCAGCAGCGAGGGACAGGGGGCCCGCTTCCCTGGAAACACCATATATTTT.

V and J are TRBV7-9 and TRBJ2-7, with 12 positions matching TRBD2. This CDR3 contains 17 residues. The ends lost 5 bases at V and 2 bases at J; junction bases unmatched: 10. Germline CDR1 is SEHNR and CDR2 is FQNEAQ (reference sequence). This chain's CDR3 is CASSPPGTSGLPYEQYF. The CDR3 nucleotides are TGTGCCAGCAGCCCGCCCGGGACTAGCGGGCTTCCCTACGAGCAGTACTTC.

The chain employs TRBV27 and TRBJ1-4; TRBD1 matches at 7 bases. Germline V gene lookup returns CDR1 MNHEY and CDR2 SMNVEV (reference sequence). CDR3 length equals 12 residues. J lost 11 bases, V lost 6 bases, and 6 bases had no gene match. The CDR3 region is CASSPGTDKLFF. The CDR3 region has the DNA TGTGCCAGCAGCCCCGGGACAGACAAACTGTTTTTT.

The genes are TRBV2 and TRBJ1-5; the match to TRBD1 covers 11 bases. This CDR3 spans 15 amino acids. The V gene end was trimmed by 6 bases and the J gene end by 5 bases; junction bases not matched to a gene: 6. Germline CDR1 reads SNHLY; CDR2 reads FYNNEI. The CDR3: CASRLDRGPHQPQHF. DNA for the CDR3: TGTGCCAGCAGGTTGGACAGGGGGCCCCATCAGCCCCAGCATTTT.

V usage is TRBV6-6 and J usage is TRBJ2-3; D may be TRBD1 (6 bases). Trimming stripped 5 bases from V and 4 bases from J, with 7 bases between. CDR1 and CDR2 (germline): MNHNY, SVGAGI (reference sequence). The CDR3 extends over 12 amino acids. The CDR3 DNA is TGTGCCAGCAGTACAGGGTCAGATACGCAGTATTTT. It specifies CASSTGSDTQYF.